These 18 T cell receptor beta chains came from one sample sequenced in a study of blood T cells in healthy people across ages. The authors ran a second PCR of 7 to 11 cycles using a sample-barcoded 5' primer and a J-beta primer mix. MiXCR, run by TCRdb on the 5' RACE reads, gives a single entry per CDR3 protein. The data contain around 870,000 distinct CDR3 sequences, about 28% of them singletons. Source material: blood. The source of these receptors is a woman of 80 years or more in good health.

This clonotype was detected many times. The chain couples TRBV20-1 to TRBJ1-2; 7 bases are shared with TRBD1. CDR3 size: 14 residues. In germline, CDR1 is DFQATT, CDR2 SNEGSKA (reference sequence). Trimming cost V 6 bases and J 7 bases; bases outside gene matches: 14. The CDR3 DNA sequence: TGCAGTGCGTCGGGACAGACCCTCCACGCTGGCTACACCTTC. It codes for CSASGQTLHAGYTF.

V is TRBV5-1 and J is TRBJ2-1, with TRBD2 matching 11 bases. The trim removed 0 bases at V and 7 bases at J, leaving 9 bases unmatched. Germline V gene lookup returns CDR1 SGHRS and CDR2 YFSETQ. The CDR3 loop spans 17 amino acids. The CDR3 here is CASSLALAGGSENEQFF. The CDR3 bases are TGCGCCAGCAGCTTGGCCTTAGCGGGAGGGTCGGAAAATGAGCAGTTCTTC. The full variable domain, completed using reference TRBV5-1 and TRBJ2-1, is KAGVTQTPRYLIKTRGQQVTLSCSPISGHRSVSWYQQTPGQGLQFLFEYFSETQRNKGNFPGRFSGRQFSNSRSEMNVSTLELGDSALYLCASSLALAGGSENEQFFGPGTRLTVL.

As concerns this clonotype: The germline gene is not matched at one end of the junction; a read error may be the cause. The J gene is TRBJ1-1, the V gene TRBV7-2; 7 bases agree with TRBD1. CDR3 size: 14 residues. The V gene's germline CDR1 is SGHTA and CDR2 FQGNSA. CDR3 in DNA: TGTGCCGGCAGTACAGGGGCCGGTTCAACTGAAGCTTTCTTT. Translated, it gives CAGSTGAGSTEAFF. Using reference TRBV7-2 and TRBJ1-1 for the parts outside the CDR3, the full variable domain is GAGVSQSPSNKVTEKGKDVELRCDPISGHTALYWYRQSLGQGLEFLIYFQGNSAPDKSGLPSDRFSAERTGGSVSTLTIQRTQQEDSAVYLCAGSTGAGSTEAFFGQGTRLTVV.

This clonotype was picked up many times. The CDR3 loop reads CASSLRGLGINEQYF. CDR3 DNA: TGTGCCAGCAGCTTGCGGGGTTTGGGTATAAACGAGCAGTACTTC. The V gene is TRBV5-6, the J gene TRBJ2-7; D may be TRBD2 (5 bases). Trimming shortened V by 1 base and J by 5 bases, and 16 bases separated the two germline ends. The length of the CDR3 is 15 residues. In germline, CDR1 is SGHDT, CDR2 YYEEEE.

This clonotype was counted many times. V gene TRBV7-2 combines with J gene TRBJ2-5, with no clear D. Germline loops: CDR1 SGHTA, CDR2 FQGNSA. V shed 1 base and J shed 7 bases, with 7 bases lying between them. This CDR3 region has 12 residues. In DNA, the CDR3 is TGTGCCAGCAGCTTAGAGATGGGGACCCAGTACTTC. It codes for CASSLEMGTQYF.

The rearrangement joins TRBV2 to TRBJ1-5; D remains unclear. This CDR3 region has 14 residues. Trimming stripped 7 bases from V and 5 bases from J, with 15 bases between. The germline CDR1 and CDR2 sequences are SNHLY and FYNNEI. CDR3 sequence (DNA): TGTGCCAGCATGGGCAGGAGCAGCGATCAGCCCCAGCATTTT. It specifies CASMGRSSDQPQHF.

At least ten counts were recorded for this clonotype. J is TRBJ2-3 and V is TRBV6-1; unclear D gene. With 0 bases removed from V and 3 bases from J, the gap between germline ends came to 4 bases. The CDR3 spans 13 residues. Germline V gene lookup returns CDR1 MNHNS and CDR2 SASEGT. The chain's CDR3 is CASSEAVTDTQYF. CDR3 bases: TGTGCCAGCAGTGAAGCGGTGACAGATACGCAGTATTTT.

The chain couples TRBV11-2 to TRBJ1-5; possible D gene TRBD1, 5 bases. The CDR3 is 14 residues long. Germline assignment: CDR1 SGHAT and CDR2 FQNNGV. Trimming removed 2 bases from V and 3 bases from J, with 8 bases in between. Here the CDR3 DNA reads TGTGCCAGCAGCTTACCGGGGACCAATCAGCCCCAGCATTTT. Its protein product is CASSLPGTNQPQHF.

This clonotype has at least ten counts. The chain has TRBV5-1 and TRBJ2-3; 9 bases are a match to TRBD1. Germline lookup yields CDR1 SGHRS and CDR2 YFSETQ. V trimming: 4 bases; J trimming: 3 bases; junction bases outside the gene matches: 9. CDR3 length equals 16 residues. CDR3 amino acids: CASSLTGGKGTDTQYF. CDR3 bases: TGCGCCAGCAGCCTTACAGGGGGCAAGGGGACAGATACGCAGTATTTT.

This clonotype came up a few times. CDR3 amino acids: CASSQGSMDSAFF. In DNA form, the CDR3 reads TGTGCCAGCAGCCAAGGGTCGATGGATTCAGCTTTCTTT. V is TRBV14 and J is TRBJ1-1, with D hard to call. Germline V gene lookup returns CDR1 SGHDN and CDR2 FVKESK. The CDR3 is made up of 13 amino acids. V gave up 1 base and J gave up 10 bases, with 13 bases separating them.

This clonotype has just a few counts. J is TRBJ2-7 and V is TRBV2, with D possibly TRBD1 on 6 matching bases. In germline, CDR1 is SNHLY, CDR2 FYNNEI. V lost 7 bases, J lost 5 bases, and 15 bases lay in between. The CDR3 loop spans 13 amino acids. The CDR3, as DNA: TGTGCCAGCAACCAAGGGGGACCCAACGAGCAGTACTTC. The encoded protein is CASNQGGPNEQYF.

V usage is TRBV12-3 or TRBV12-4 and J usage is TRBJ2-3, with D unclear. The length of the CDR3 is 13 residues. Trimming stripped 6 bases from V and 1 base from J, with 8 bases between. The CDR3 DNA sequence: TGTGCCAGCAGCCGAAGGCGCACAGATACGCAGTATTTT. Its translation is CASSRRRTDTQYF.

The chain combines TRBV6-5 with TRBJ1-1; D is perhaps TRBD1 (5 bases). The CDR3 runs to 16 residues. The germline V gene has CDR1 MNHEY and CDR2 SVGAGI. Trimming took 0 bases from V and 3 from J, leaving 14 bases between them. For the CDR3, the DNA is TGTGCCAGCAGTTACTCGCGGTTCACGGGGGACACTGAAGCTTTCTTT. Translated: CASSYSRFTGDTEAFF.

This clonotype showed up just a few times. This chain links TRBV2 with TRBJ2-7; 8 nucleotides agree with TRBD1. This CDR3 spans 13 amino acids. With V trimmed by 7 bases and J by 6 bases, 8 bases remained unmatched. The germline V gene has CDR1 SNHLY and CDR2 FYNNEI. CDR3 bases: TGTGCCAGCAAAGGACAGGGAGTTTCCGAGCAGTACTTC. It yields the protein CASKGQGVSEQYF.

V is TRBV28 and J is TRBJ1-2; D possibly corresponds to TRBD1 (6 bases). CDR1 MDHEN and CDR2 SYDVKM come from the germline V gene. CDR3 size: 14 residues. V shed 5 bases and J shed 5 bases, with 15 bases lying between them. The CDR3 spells CASSPGDNTYGYTF. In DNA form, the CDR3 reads TGTGCCAGCAGTCCCGGGGACAACACTTATGGCTACACCTTC.

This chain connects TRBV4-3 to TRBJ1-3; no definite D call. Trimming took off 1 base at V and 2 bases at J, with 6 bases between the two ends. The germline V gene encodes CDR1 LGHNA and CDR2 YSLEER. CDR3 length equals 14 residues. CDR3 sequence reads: CASSQGAPGNTIYF. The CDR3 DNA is TGCGCCAGCAGCCAAGGGGCTCCTGGAAACACCATATATTTT.

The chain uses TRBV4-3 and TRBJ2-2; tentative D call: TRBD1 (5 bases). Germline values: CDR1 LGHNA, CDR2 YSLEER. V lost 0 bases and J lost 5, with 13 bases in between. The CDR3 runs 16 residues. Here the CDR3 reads CASSQDAQGWTGELFF. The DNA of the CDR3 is TGCGCCAGCAGCCAAGATGCGCAGGGTTGGACCGGGGAGCTGTTTTTT.

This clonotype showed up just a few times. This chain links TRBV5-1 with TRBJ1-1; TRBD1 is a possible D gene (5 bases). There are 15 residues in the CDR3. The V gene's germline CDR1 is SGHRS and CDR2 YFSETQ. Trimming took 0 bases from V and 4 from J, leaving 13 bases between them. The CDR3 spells CASSLVLSGGTEAFF. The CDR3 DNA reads TGCGCCAGCAGCTTGGTCCTATCTGGGGGCACTGAAGCTTTCTTT.